These 28 T cell receptor beta chains share one sample of origin, sequenced in a study of cytomegalovirus exposure and HLA in healthy donors (dated by TCRdb to 2016 to 2017). The library was generated by the immunoSEQ multiplex PCR assay. For the multiplex PCR, a mixture combining 60 forward primers for TCR Vbeta segments and 13 reverse primers for TCR Jbeta segments was used. In its TCRdb copy, this immuneACCESS table keeps in-frame sequences only and misses some clones. Where compared with another copy, unresolved V genes explain less than half of these, and the others have no known cause. This sample holds 120,000 to 150,000 clones; 61% were observed only once. About 1.8% of the sample lies in the top ten. Sequenced material: PBMCs. Receptor source: a male donor in good health and CMV-seronegative.

The V and J genes are TRBV6-5 and TRBJ1-6; D is possibly TRBD1 (5 bases). V was shortened by 1 base and J by 7 bases, with 11 bases between the two germline ends. CDR3 length equals 15 residues. CDR1 MNHEY and CDR2 SVGAGI come from the germline V gene. CDR3 region: CASSYWQGQNSPLHF. For the CDR3, the DNA is TGTGCCAGCAGTTACTGGCAGGGTCAAAATTCACCCCTCCACTTT.

This clone was seen once. This chain links TRBV27 with TRBJ2-7, with 9 bases that match TRBD1. The ends lost 10 bases at V and 0 bases at J; junction bases unmatched: 19. The CDR3 is 18 amino acids. Germline V gene sequence: CDR1 MNHEY, CDR2 SMNVEV (reference sequence). The CDR3, as DNA: TGTGCCACCTCCACTGCCGGGACAGGGACTACTCTCTCCTACGAGCAGTACTTC. Translation: CATSTAGTGTTLSYEQYF.

This sequence joins TRBV15 and TRBJ2-5; 9 nucleotides match TRBD1. The trim removed 0 bases at V and 7 bases at J, leaving 12 bases unmatched. The CDR3 spans 17 residues. Germline CDR1 and CDR2: LNHNV and YYDKDF (reference sequence). CDR3: CATSRDRGQGPLGTQYF. The CDR3 region has the DNA TGTGCCACCAGCAGAGATCGGGGACAGGGCCCTCTCGGGACCCAGTACTTC.

Concerning this clone: Germline and junction disagree at one end, which may indicate a read error. V is TRBV5-1 and J is TRBJ2-5, with 9 bases identical to TRBD2. Germline V gives CDR1 SGHRS, CDR2 YFSETQ. CDR3 length: 16 amino acids. In nucleotides, the CDR3 is TGCGCCGGCAGCTTGGTTGTAGCGGGGGCCCAAGAGACCCAGTACTTC. Protein product: CAGSLVVAGAQETQYF.

The chain is built from TRBV13 and TRBJ2-7, with a weak D call TRBD1 (5 bases). V lost 6 bases to trimming and J lost 2 bases, with 17 bases between them. CDR3 size: 15 residues. The germline gives CDR1 PRHDT, CDR2 FYEKMQ (reference sequence). Here the CDR3 DNA reads TGTGCCAGCAGTCTAGTTGGGGCAACGGCCTACGAGCAGTACTTC. Residues: CASSLVGATAYEQYF.

The CDR3 DNA reads as TGTGCCAGCAGTGGGCCCGGGGGTATCCCCTACAATGAGCAGTTCTTC. Amino acids: CASSGPGGIPYNEQFF. V and J are TRBV25-1 and TRBJ2-1; possible D gene TRBD2, 6 bases. V was pared by 4 bases and J by 2 bases, with 15 bases between. Germline CDR1 is MGHDK and CDR2 is SYGVNS. This CDR3 contains 16 residues.

The chain employs TRBV6-4 and TRBJ1-1; D ambiguous. This CDR3 has 13 residues. Germline values: CDR1 MRHNA, CDR2 SNTAGT. The germline V and J ends were trimmed by 6 bases and 1 base, with 9 bases remaining between them. The CDR3 DNA is TGTGCCAGCAGGAACAGCCCGAACACTGAAGCTTTCTTT. It codes for CASRNSPNTEAFF.

This clone was seen repeatedly, ten times or more. The chain carries TRBV5-8 and TRBJ1-4; 8 bases match TRBD1. Germline assignment: CDR1 SGHTS and CDR2 YDEGEE. This CDR3 is 14 amino acids long. Unmatched junction bases numbered 5, after V lost 3 bases and J lost 7 bases. The CDR3 DNA sequence: TGTGCCAGCAGCTCGGACAGGGCAAGTGAAAAACTGTTTTTT. This codes for CASSSDRASEKLFF.

The chain links TRBV4-1 to TRBJ1-1; D perhaps matches TRBD1 (6 bases). There are 14 residues in the CDR3. Trimming took off 4 bases at V and 1 base at J, with 10 bases between the two ends. Germline V gene data show CDR1 as MGHRA and CDR2 as YSYEKL. This CDR3 is CASSRSGANTEAFF. Written as DNA, the CDR3 is TGCGCCAGCAGCCGCTCAGGGGCGAACACTGAAGCTTTCTTT.

This clone was seen only once. The chain is built from TRBV6-6 and TRBJ1-3; 7 bases line up with TRBD1. The CDR3 loop spans 16 amino acids. V gave up 0 bases and J gave up 3 bases; unmatched junction bases: 5. Germline V gene data show CDR1 as MNHNY and CDR2 as SVGAGI (reference sequence). The CDR3 region has the DNA TGTGCCAGCAGTTACTCGGAGGGGGCGCGTGGAAACACCATATATTTT. The encoded protein is CASSYSEGARGNTIYF.

The chain recombines TRBV7-3 with TRBJ2-1, with TRBD1 identical over 9 bases. The CDR3 length is 15 residues. V was clipped by 5 bases and J by 2 bases; unmatched bases: 4. Germline CDR1 and CDR2: SGHTA and FQGTGA. CDR3 sequence (DNA): TGTGCCAGCAGCCCCCGACAGGGGGCCTACAATGAGCAGTTCTTC. This sequence encodes CASSPRQGAYNEQFF.

The V gene is TRBV27, the J gene TRBJ2-7; possible D gene TRBD1, 6 bases. The CDR3 is made up of 16 amino acids. V was pared by 4 bases and J by 3 bases, with 19 bases between. The germline V gene encodes CDR1 MNHEY and CDR2 SMNVEV (reference sequence). CDR3 residues: CASSYKVYQGFYEQYF. CDR3 sequence (DNA): TGTGCCAGCAGTTATAAAGTTTATCAGGGGTTCTACGAGCAGTACTTC.

This CDR3 reads CASSLRGRANSPLHF. DNA for the CDR3: TGTGCCAGCAGCTTACGCGGCAGGGCGAATTCACCCCTCCACTTT. The V gene is TRBV7-3, the J gene TRBJ1-6; tentative D call: TRBD1 (5 bases). V was clipped by 2 bases and J by 7 bases, with 12 bases between them. The germline CDR1 and CDR2 sequences are SGHTA and FQGTGA. This CDR3 is 15 amino acids long.

The V and J genes are TRBV5-1 and TRBJ2-3, with TRBD2 matching 8 bases. Germline CDR1 SGHRS, CDR2 YFSETQ. V was clipped by 0 bases and J by 3 bases; unmatched bases: 6. This CDR3 is 16 amino acids long. The chain's CDR3 is CASSLGTGGPTDTQYF. The CDR3 DNA follows: TGCGCCAGCAGCTTGGGAACGGGGGGGCCGACAGATACGCAGTATTTT. The full variable domain, rest sourced from reference TRBV5-1 and TRBJ2-3, is KAGVTQTPRYLIKTRGQQVTLSCSPISGHRSVSWYQQTPGQGLQFLFEYFSETQRNKGNFPGRFSGRQFSNSRSEMNVSTLELGDSALYLCASSLGTGGPTDTQYFGPGTRLTVL.

This chain uses TRBV21-1 with TRBJ2-5; the table names TRBD1, a call not compared with the DNA. TRBV21-1 counts as a pseudogene. The CDR3 consists of 15 residues. The CDR3 spells CASSHIVTGEETQYF. For the CDR3, the DNA is TGTGCCAGCAGCCATATCGTTACAGGGGAAGAGACCCAGTACTTC.

The genes are TRBV7-2 and TRBJ2-7, with 11 bases matching TRBD1. The CDR3 runs to 16 residues. V dropped 2 bases and J dropped 9; count of bases not matched to a gene: 12. The germline V gene encodes CDR1 SGHTA and CDR2 FQGNSA. In nucleotides, the CDR3 is TGTGCCAGCAGCTTAAGGTCCCGGGACAGGGGGAGCGGGCAGTACTTC. Translation: CASSLRSRDRGSGQYF. Supplemented by reference TRBV7-2 and TRBJ2-7, the full variable domain reads GAGVSQSPSNKVTEKGKDVELRCDPISGHTALYWYRQSLGQGLEFLIYFQGNSAPDKSGLPSDRFSAERTGGSVSTLTIQRTQQEDSAVYLCASSLRSRDRGSGQYFGPGTRLTVT.

The chain employs TRBV30 and TRBJ2-4, with 8 nucleotides matching TRBD2. J was trimmed by 0 bases and V by 2 bases; bases with no gene match: 6. This CDR3 contains 16 residues. Germline V gene data show CDR1 as GTSNPN and CDR2 as SVGIG (reference sequence). The CDR3 region has the DNA TGTGCCTGGAGTCCGGGGGGGCAAAGAGCCAAAAACATTCAGTACTTC. This encodes CAWSPGGQRAKNIQYF.

The rearrangement joins TRBV4-1 to TRBJ1-1; D might be TRBD1 (5 bases). The V gene's germline CDR1 is MGHRA and CDR2 YSYEKL. V shed 0 bases and J shed 6 bases, with 11 bases lying between them. The CDR3 spans 14 residues. The CDR3 is CASSQEGRGPEAFF. The CDR3 DNA follows: TGCGCCAGCAGCCAAGAGGGAAGGGGTCCTGAAGCTTTCTTT.

This clone was seen more than once but under ten times. The chain couples TRBV29-1 to TRBJ2-2; 8 bases fit TRBD1. Trimming cost V 2 bases and J 8 bases; bases outside gene matches: 4. In germline, CDR1 is SQVTM, CDR2 ANQGSEA. The CDR3 spans 13 residues. The CDR3 DNA sequence: TGCAGCGTTGAACAGGGGGCGGGTGGGGAGCTGTTTTTT. Translation gives CSVEQGAGGELFF.

V usage is TRBV5-4 and J usage is TRBJ2-1; 10 bases agree with TRBD2. Germline-derived CDR1 and CDR2 are SGHNT and YYREEE (reference sequence). The CDR3 loop spans 16 amino acids. With V trimmed by 4 bases and J by 5 bases, 9 bases remained unmatched. The CDR3 here is CASSIPLAGVNNEQFF. In DNA form, the CDR3 reads TGTGCCAGCAGCATACCTCTAGCGGGGGTTAACAATGAGCAGTTCTTC.

The chain employs TRBV7-2 and TRBJ2-5; 9 bases agree with TRBD2. This CDR3 has 14 residues. Germline values: CDR1 SGHTA, CDR2 FQGNSA. The J segment lost 5 bases and the V segment lost 3 bases, leaving 4 bases of the junction unmatched. Here the CDR3 reads CASSFLAGHETQYF. The CDR3 DNA is TGTGCCAGCAGCTTTCTAGCGGGGCACGAGACCCAGTACTTC.

The chain has TRBV19 and TRBJ1-5, with D possibly being TRBD1 (6 bases). V was pared by 6 bases and J by 0 bases, with 15 bases between. The CDR3 has 16 amino acids. CDR1 and CDR2 (germline): LNHDA, SQIVND (reference sequence). In DNA, the CDR3 is TGTGCCAGTAGCATACAGGGTTACAATAGCAATCAGCCCCAGCATTTT. Translated, it gives CASSIQGYNSNQPQHF. Looking up the rest from reference TRBV19 and TRBJ1-5 gives the full variable domain: DGGITQSPKYLFRKEGQNVTLSCEQNLNHDAMYWYRQDPGQGLRLIYYSQIVNDFQKGDIAEGYSVSREKKESFPLTVTSAQKNPTAFYLCASSIQGYNSNQPQHFGDGTRLSIL.

The chain links TRBV6-6 to TRBJ2-7; D remains ambiguous. The length of the CDR3 is 15 residues. The V gene's germline CDR1 is MNHNY and CDR2 SVGAGI (reference sequence). V lost 2 bases, J lost 8 bases, and 19 bases lay in between. CDR3 region: CASSYPEDSPAKQYF. In nucleotides, the CDR3 is TGTGCCAGCAGTTACCCCGAAGACTCTCCCGCCAAGCAGTACTTC.

The V gene is TRBV5-4, the J gene TRBJ2-1, with D possibly TRBD2 on 6 matching bases. The V gene's germline CDR1 is SGHNT and CDR2 YYREEE (reference sequence). This CDR3 contains 14 residues. Trimming took 0 bases from V and 9 from J, leaving 13 bases between them. The chain's CDR3 is CASSLGALGGEQFF. CDR3 DNA sequence: TGTGCCAGCAGCTTGGGCGCCTTGGGGGGTGAGCAGTTCTTC.

The chain joins TRBV6-6 to TRBJ1-3; D gene unclear. This CDR3 region has 15 residues. Between the trimmed V and J ends, which lost 7 bases and 4 bases, there was a span of 17 bases. From germline, CDR1 is MNHNY and CDR2 SVGAGI (reference sequence). The CDR3 region has the DNA TGTGCCAGCACCGAATTAGGAGGATCAGGAAACACCATATATTTT. Translation gives CASTELGGSGNTIYF.

V gene TRBV9 combines with J gene TRBJ1-1; 7 positions agree with TRBD1. The germline V gene has CDR1 SGDLS and CDR2 YYNGEE. V was clipped by 4 bases and J by 3 bases; unmatched bases: 15. The CDR3 totals 17 residues. This CDR3 is CASSPRGGRGYYTEAFF. CDR3 sequence (DNA): TGTGCCAGCAGCCCGAGAGGTGGCAGGGGGTACTACACTGAAGCTTTCTTT.

The V and J genes are TRBV5-1 and TRBJ1-2, with 11 bases matching TRBD1. Unmatched junction bases numbered 7, after V lost 4 bases and J lost 8 bases. The germline gives CDR1 SGHRS, CDR2 YFSETQ. The CDR3 has 14 amino acids. CDR3 sequence: CASSLGQGAEGYTF. The CDR3 region has the DNA TGCGCCAGCAGCCTAGGACAGGGGGCAGAGGGCTACACCTTC.

The rearrangement joins TRBV18 to TRBJ2-3; 7 bases match TRBD1. Trimming at V came to 3 bases and at J to 2 bases, leaving 8 bases not matched to a gene. Germline V gene data show CDR1 as KGHSH and CDR2 as LQKENI. The CDR3 loop spans 16 amino acids. The CDR3 DNA sequence: TGTGCCAGCTCACCCTCGTGGGACAGCTACACAGATACGCAGTATTTT. Its translation: CASSPSWDSYTDTQYF.